This TCR beta chain derives from a study of cytomegalovirus exposure and HLA in healthy donors. Whole-study results and caveats: Three chains linked to CMV were shown in vitro to be specific for CMV antigens. Rare sequences made up most TCRs, while some public TCRs were found in many donors.

As regards this clone: Antigen specificity is unknown.

The repertoire was sequenced with immunoSEQ multiplex PCR; TCRdb's copy has only in-frame clones and lacks some. This sample has 140,000 to 150,000 clones, with roughly 90% found just once. The V segment lost 6 bases and the J segment 4 bases; nucleotides outside the gene matches: 10. Germline V gene sequence: CDR1 MDHEN, CDR2 SYDVKM. The CDR3 sequence is 16 residues long. The sequence came from a man between 18 and 35 years old in good health and CMV-seronegative. The rearrangement joins TRBV28 to TRBJ2-3; 10 positions match TRBD2. Sequencing was performed on PBMCs. Written as DNA, the CDR3 is TGTGCCAGCAGAATTCTAGCGGGGGCGTCCCCAGATACGCAGTATTTT. Amino acids: CASRILAGASPDTQYF.